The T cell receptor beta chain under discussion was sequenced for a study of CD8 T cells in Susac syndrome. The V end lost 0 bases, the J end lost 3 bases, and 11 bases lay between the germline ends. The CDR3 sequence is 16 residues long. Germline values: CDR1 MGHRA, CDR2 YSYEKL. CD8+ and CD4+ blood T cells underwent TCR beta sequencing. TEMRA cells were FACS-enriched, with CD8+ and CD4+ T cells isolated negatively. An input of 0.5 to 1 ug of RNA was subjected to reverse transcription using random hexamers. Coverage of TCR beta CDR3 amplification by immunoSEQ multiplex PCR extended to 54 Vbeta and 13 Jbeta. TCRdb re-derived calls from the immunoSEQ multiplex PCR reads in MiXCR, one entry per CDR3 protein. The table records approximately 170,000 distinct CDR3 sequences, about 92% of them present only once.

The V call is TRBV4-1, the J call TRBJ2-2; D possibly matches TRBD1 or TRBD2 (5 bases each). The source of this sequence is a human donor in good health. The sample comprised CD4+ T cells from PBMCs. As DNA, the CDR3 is TGCGCCAGCAGCCAAGATTGGGGGTCTTACACCGGGGAGCTGTTTTTT. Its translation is CASSQDWGSYTGELFF.